A single sample is the source of the 27 T cell receptor beta chains below, sequenced in a study of T cell responses to AZD1222 COVID-19 vaccine. Using immunoSEQ multiplex PCR, the repertoire was profiled, and TCRdb retains in-frame clones only, with some absent. The repertoire holds under 200,000 clones, with 90% as singletons. The sample here was peripheral blood, taken on day 0 of AZD1222 vaccination. The source of these receptors is an adult in good health.

This chain connects TRBV7-9 to TRBJ1-1, with D perhaps matching TRBD1 (6 bases). Germline assignment: CDR1 SEHNR and CDR2 FQNEAQ (reference sequence). Trimming took 5 bases from V and 10 from J, leaving 14 bases between them. The CDR3 is made up of 12 amino acids. Here the CDR3 reads CASSPTGIGAFF. In DNA, the CDR3 is TGTGCCAGCAGCCCTACAGGGATCGGAGCTTTCTTT.

V usage is TRBV10-2 and J usage is TRBJ1-3; D not resolved. The CDR3 sequence is 14 residues long. Per the germline V gene, CDR1 is WSHSY and CDR2 is SAAADI. V lost 2 bases, J lost 9 bases, and 14 bases lay in between. CDR3 coding DNA: TGCGCCAGCAGTGAGGCCCGACGGTCAGGCACCATATATTTT. This codes for CASSEARRSGTIYF.

This chain's CDR3 is CSASDLRGNTREYEQYF. The CDR3 nucleotides read TGCAGTGCTAGTGACCTCCGAGGGAATACCAGAGAGTACGAGCAGTACTTC. V gene TRBV20-1 combines with J gene TRBJ2-7; maybe TRBD2 (5 bases). There are 17 residues in the CDR3. Trimming took 3 bases from V and 4 from J, leaving 25 bases between them. Germline assignment: CDR1 DFQATT and CDR2 SNEGSKA (reference sequence).

The chain carries TRBV27 and TRBJ1-3; possibly TRBD1 for D (6 bases). Germline loops: CDR1 MNHEY, CDR2 SMNVEV (reference sequence). Trimming removed 3 bases from V and 4 bases from J, with 13 bases in between. The CDR3 extends over 15 amino acids. The chain's CDR3 is CASSFTGAQGNTIYF. Here the CDR3 DNA reads TGTGCCAGCAGTTTCACGGGGGCCCAAGGAAACACCATATATTTT.

V usage is TRBV7-3 and J usage is TRBJ2-2; D remains ambiguous. V was clipped by 3 bases and J by 3 bases, with 11 bases between them. The CDR3 covers 15 residues. Germline CDR1 reads SGHTA; CDR2 reads FQGTGA. CDR3 nucleotides: TGTGCCAGCAGCTTGTACCCCTTCGACACCGGGGAGCTGTTTTTT. Amino acids: CASSLYPFDTGELFF. Full variable domain (rest looked up from reference TRBV7-3 and TRBJ2-2): GAGVSQTPSNKVTEKGKYVELRCDPISGHTALYWYRQSLGQGPEFLIYFQGTGAADDSGLPNDRFFAVRPEGSVSTLKIQRTERGDSAVYLCASSLYPFDTGELFFGEGSRLTVL.

The genes are TRBV19 and TRBJ1-2; D is uncertain. Germline assignment: CDR1 LNHDA and CDR2 SQIVND (reference sequence). CDR3 length: 13 amino acids. Trimming left V 4 bases short and J 4 bases short, with 10 bases between. This CDR3 reads CASSKGSPYGYTF. CDR3 coding DNA: TGTGCCAGTAGTAAAGGAAGCCCCTATGGCTACACCTTC.

The rearrangement uses TRBV6-5 and TRBJ2-1, with TRBD1 matching over 11 bases. The junction had 9 bases not matched to a gene; V was cut back by 8 bases and J by 9 bases. This CDR3 contains 14 residues. The germline gives CDR1 MNHEY, CDR2 SVGAGI. The CDR3 DNA reads TGTGCCAGCGGGAGGGACGGGACAGGGGGTGAGCAGTTCTTC. Translated, it gives CASGRDGTGGEQFF.

This chain connects TRBV4-1 to TRBJ1-1; D gene uncertain. The CDR3 runs to 15 residues. Germline CDR1 and CDR2: MGHRA and YSYEKL. V was pared by 1 base and J by 0 bases, with 9 bases between. The CDR3 loop is CASSQGVYMNTEAFF. The DNA for the CDR3 is TGCGCCAGCAGCCAAGGAGTATACATGAACACTGAAGCTTTCTTT.

The rearrangement links TRBV3-1 (or the pseudogene TRBV3-2) to TRBJ2-1; TRBD2 matches 7 bases. This CDR3 region has 15 residues. With 6 bases clipped from V and 7 bases from J, the junction kept 12 bases outside the gene matches. Germline V gene data show CDR1 as LGHDT and CDR2 as YNNKEL (reference sequence). The CDR3 region has the DNA TGTGCCAGCAGGCCGGTTCTAGCGGCGGTGAATGAGCAGTTCTTC. This gives the protein CASRPVLAAVNEQFF.

This chain's CDR3 is CASSSFSGVGGELFF. Here the CDR3 DNA reads TGTGCCAGCAGCTCGTTTTCCGGGGTTGGCGGGGAGCTGTTTTTT. The rearrangement joins TRBV11-1 to TRBJ2-2; the D gene is possibly TRBD2 (5 bases). Germline lookup yields CDR1 SGHAT and CDR2 FQDESV (reference sequence). Trimming removed 4 bases from V and 7 bases from J, with 16 bases in between. The CDR3 spans 15 residues.

This chain connects TRBV2 to TRBJ1-1; TRBD1 aligns across 8 bases. The length of the CDR3 is 14 residues. Looked up from germline, CDR1 is SNHLY and CDR2 is FYNNEI. V lost 4 bases and J lost 3; bases outside the gene matches: 4. The CDR3 spells CASSGQGAHTEAFF. The CDR3 DNA is TGTGCCAGCAGTGGGCAGGGGGCACACACTGAAGCTTTCTTT.

This clone was picked up one time. This chain connects TRBV5-4 to TRBJ1-6; D remains unclear. V was clipped by 3 bases and J by 9 bases, with 13 bases between them. The CDR3 spans 14 residues. CDR1 SGHNT and CDR2 YYREEE come from the germline V gene (reference sequence). The CDR3 here is CASSSPSPGSPLHF. Here the CDR3 DNA reads TGTGCCAGCAGCTCCCCTAGCCCGGGTTCACCCCTCCACTTT.

The J gene is TRBJ1-2, the V gene TRBV24-1, with TRBD1 matching 8 bases. Germline CDR1 reads KGHDR; CDR2 reads SFDVKD. With V trimmed by 4 bases and J by 2 bases, 2 bases remained unmatched. CDR3 length: 14 amino acids. CDR3 residues: CATSEGQANYGYTF. CDR3 sequence (DNA): TGTGCCACCAGTGAGGGACAGGCGAACTATGGCTACACCTTC.

The V call is TRBV7-2, the J call TRBJ2-1; D gene uncertain. Germline CDR1 SGHTA, CDR2 FQGNSA. V was clipped by 5 bases and J by 1 base, with 21 bases between them. This CDR3 has 18 residues. The CDR3, as DNA: TGTGCCAGCAGCCCACGAGTTCTGACCAGCACATCCTACAATGAGCAGTTCTTC. Amino acid sequence: CASSPRVLTSTSYNEQFF. The full variable domain, rest sourced from reference TRBV7-2 and TRBJ2-1, is GAGVSQSPSNKVTEKGKDVELRCDPISGHTALYWYRQSLGQGLEFLIYFQGNSAPDKSGLPSDRFSAERTGGSVSTLTIQRTQQEDSAVYLCASSPRVLTSTSYNEQFFGPGTRLTVL.

J is TRBJ2-2 and V is TRBV7-8; 7 positions match TRBD1. Germline assignment: CDR1 SGHVS and CDR2 FQNEAQ. This CDR3 is built from 18 residues. Trimming removed 4 bases from V and 5 bases from J; junction bases left unmatched: 16. CDR3 protein: CASSSHPLGGLRTGELFF. CDR3 DNA sequence: TGTGCCAGCAGCTCCCACCCCCTAGGGGGCTTGCGTACCGGGGAGCTGTTTTTT.

The chain carries TRBV29-1 and TRBJ2-6; no definite D call. Per the germline V gene, CDR1 is SQVTM and CDR2 is ANQGSEA. The CDR3 loop spans 14 amino acids. Between the trimmed V and J ends, which lost 5 bases and 0 bases, there was a span of 8 bases. The CDR3 DNA reads TGCAGCGTTCCTGGGGACTCTGGGGCCAACGTCCTGACTTTC. Its translation is CSVPGDSGANVLTF.

The chain links TRBV19 to TRBJ1-1; D gene ambiguous. The CDR3 is made up of 14 amino acids. Germline CDR1 is LNHDA and CDR2 is SQIVND (reference sequence). Between the trimmed V and J ends, which lost 7 bases and 11 bases, there was a span of 23 bases. Here the CDR3 reads CASTVSGVAVAAFF. CDR3 nucleotide sequence: TGTGCCAGTACTGTGTCGGGAGTAGCGGTGGCGGCTTTCTTT.

This chain joins TRBV4-1 and TRBJ2-7, with TRBD2 matching over 9 bases. CDR3 length equals 14 residues. The junction had 7 bases not matched to a gene; V was cut back by 4 bases and J by 6 bases. Germline assignment: CDR1 MGHRA and CDR2 YSYEKL. The CDR3 nucleotides are TGCGCCAGCAGCCTACCGGGACTAGCAGTCGAGCAGTACTTC. Amino acids: CASSLPGLAVEQYF.

The CDR3 region has the DNA TGCGCCAGCAGCGGGGGACAGATGAGGAATGAGCAGTTCTTC. Translated, it gives CASSGGQMRNEQFF. This chain links TRBV5-1 with TRBJ2-1, with TRBD1 matching over 7 bases. The CDR3 extends over 14 amino acids. J gave up 7 bases and V 4 bases, and 8 bases lay outside the gene matches. Per the germline V gene, CDR1 is SGHRS and CDR2 is YFSETQ.

This chain links TRBV27 with TRBJ1-1, with D tentatively TRBD1 (6 bases). The V end was cut by 5 bases, the J end by 4 bases, with 20 bases between. The CDR3 is 16 residues long. Germline assignment: CDR1 MNHEY and CDR2 SMNVEV (reference sequence). CDR3 residues: CASSRGPGARGTEAFF. CDR3 nucleotide sequence: TGTGCCAGCAGTCGGGGGCCGGGCGCCCGGGGCACTGAAGCTTTCTTT.

The chain recombines TRBV2 with TRBJ2-4, with 7 bases matching TRBD1. This CDR3 region has 15 residues. Per germline, CDR1 SNHLY and CDR2 FYNNEI. V lost 5 bases, J lost 1 base, and 5 bases stayed unmatched. The CDR3 reads CASSYSQGAKNIQYF. The CDR3 DNA is TGTGCCAGCAGTTACTCACAGGGGGCCAAAAACATTCAGTACTTC.

J is TRBJ1-5 and V is TRBV3-1 (or the pseudogene TRBV3-2); possible D gene TRBD1, 6 bases. V dropped 1 base and J dropped 7 bases, with 8 bases sitting between them. The V gene's germline CDR1 is LGHDT and CDR2 YNNKEL (reference sequence). This CDR3 is built from 13 residues. CDR3 coding DNA: TGTGCCAGCAGCCAAGGAGGGGGACAGCCCCAGCATTTT. The encoded protein is CASSQGGGQPQHF.

The chain couples TRBV27 to TRBJ2-5, with D possibly TRBD1 on 7 matching bases. The J call may be mistaken, given a closer DNA end match to TRBJ2-7. This CDR3 contains 12 residues. The germline gives CDR1 MNHEY, CDR2 SMNVEV (reference sequence). The CDR3: CASRTGLYEQYF. Written as DNA, the CDR3 is TGTGCCAGCCGGACAGGACTATACGAGCAGTACTTC.

The V and J genes are TRBV3-1 (or the pseudogene TRBV3-2) and TRBJ1-2; D is ambiguous. This CDR3 has 12 amino acids. CDR1 is LGHDT, CDR2 YNNKEL, per germline (reference sequence). V lost 1 base to trimming and J lost 8 bases, with 8 bases between them. CDR3 nucleotide sequence: TGTGCCAGCAGCCAAGTGCGGGCGGGCTACACCTTC. Translated: CASSQVRAGYTF.

This clone has just one count. The rearrangement uses TRBV6-5 and TRBJ1-1; D perhaps matches TRBD1 (5 bases). Trimming pared 7 bases from V and 3 bases from J, leaving 9 bases between. The length of the CDR3 is 12 residues. Germline lookup yields CDR1 MNHEY and CDR2 SVGAGI. The CDR3 here is CASKGADTEAFF. The CDR3 DNA is TGTGCCAGCAAAGGGGCGGACACTGAAGCTTTCTTT.

The genes are TRBV5-1 and TRBJ2-1, with 7 bases lining up with TRBD1. CDR1 and CDR2 from the germline V gene are SGHRS and YFSETQ. With V trimmed by 0 bases and J by 4 bases, 7 bases remained unmatched. The CDR3 covers 16 residues. The CDR3 coding sequence is TGCGCCAGCAGCTTGGAGGGGGCTACCAGTTACAATGAGCAGTTCTTC. Translation: CASSLEGATSYNEQFF.

V gene TRBV6-2 or TRBV6-3 combines with J gene TRBJ2-5; TRBD2 matches at 7 bases. The germline CDR1 and CDR2 sequences are MNHEY and SVGEGT. CDR3 length: 21 amino acids. The V segment lost 0 bases and the J segment 1 base; nucleotides outside the gene matches: 20. The CDR3 region has the DNA TGTGCCAGCAGTTACTCACCGTGGTTCAGTGGACTAGGGGACCTCCAAGAGACCCAGTACTTC. It is translated as CASSYSPWFSGLGDLQETQYF.